The present entry profiles one T cell receptor (beta chain) with its context. The data are from a study of blood T cell repertoires in COVID-19. Across the study: Specimens from acute and convalescent COVID-19 originated in the United States, Italy and Spain. PBMCs, B-cell-depleted T cells, or T cells provided the cDNA or gDNA that made up the material.

V was clipped by 5 bases and J by 4 bases; unmatched bases: 7. Germline lookup yields CDR1 SGHKS and CDR2 YYEKEE (reference sequence). The CDR3 sequence is 14 residues long. The authors' processing: Estimation of nucleated cell counts was performed using reference gene primer amplification. Only in-frame clones appear in the TCRdb table, and some are missing; sequencing was by immunoSEQ multiplex PCR. V and J calls and clone size follow that table, whereas D and trimming were derived from the DNA. The repertoire holds around 200,000 clones, with approximately 80% as singletons. The V call is TRBV5-5, the J call TRBJ2-7; 9 bases are shared with TRBD1. Sequenced: peripheral blood. The TCR was taken from a woman older than 75 with active or convalescent COVID-19. The CDR3 nucleotides are TGTGCCAGCAGTCCACCGGGACAGGGTTACGAGCAGTACTTC. It translates to CASSPPGQGYEQYF.